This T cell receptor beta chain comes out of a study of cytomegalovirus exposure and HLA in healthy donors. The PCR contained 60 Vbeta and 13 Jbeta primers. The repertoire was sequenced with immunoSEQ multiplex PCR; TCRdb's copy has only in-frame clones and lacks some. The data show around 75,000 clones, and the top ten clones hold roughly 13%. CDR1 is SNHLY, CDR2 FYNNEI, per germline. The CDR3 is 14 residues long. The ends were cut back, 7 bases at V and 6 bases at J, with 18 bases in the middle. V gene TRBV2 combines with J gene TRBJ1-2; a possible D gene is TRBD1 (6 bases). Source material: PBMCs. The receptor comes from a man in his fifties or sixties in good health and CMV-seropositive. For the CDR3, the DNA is TGTGCCAGCAAAGATCGGGGGGCTGAGGATGGCTACACCTTC. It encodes CASKDRGAEDGYTF.